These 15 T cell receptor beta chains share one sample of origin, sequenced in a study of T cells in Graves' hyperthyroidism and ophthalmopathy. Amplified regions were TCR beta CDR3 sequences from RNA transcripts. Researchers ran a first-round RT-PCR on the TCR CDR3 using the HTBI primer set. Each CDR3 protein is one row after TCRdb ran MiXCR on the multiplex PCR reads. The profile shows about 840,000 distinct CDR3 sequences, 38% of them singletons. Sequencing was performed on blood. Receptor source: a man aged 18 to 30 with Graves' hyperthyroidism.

The CDR3 region has the DNA TGTGCCAGCAGCTTCACTAGCGGGATTTTTACCTACGAGCAGTACTTC. Translated, it gives CASSFTSGIFTYEQYF. This chain uses TRBV13 with TRBJ2-7; 10 bases are a match to TRBD2. J gave up 2 bases and V 3 bases, and 7 bases lay outside the gene matches. The CDR3 sequence is 16 residues long. Germline V gene data show CDR1 as PRHDT and CDR2 as FYEKMQ (reference sequence).

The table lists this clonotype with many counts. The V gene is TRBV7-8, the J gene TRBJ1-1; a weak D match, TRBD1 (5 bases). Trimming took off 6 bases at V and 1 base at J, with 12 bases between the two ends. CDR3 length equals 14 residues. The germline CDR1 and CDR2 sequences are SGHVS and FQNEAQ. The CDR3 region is CASSRSGGNTEAFF. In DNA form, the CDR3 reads TGTGCCAGCAGTCGTAGTGGGGGGAACACTGAAGCTTTCTTT.

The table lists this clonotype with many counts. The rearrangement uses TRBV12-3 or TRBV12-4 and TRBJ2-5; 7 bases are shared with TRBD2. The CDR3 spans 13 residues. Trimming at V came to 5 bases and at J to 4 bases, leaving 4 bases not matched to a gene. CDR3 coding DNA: TGTGCCAGCAGTCCGTTAGCGGGAGAGACCCAGTACTTC. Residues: CASSPLAGETQYF.

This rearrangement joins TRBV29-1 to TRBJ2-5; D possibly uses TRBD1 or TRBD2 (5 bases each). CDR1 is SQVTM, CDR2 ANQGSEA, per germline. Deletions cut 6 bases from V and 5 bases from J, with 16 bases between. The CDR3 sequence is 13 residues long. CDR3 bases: TGCAGCGTGGGACCTAGTCCCGGGGAGACCCAGTACTTC. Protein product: CSVGPSPGETQYF.

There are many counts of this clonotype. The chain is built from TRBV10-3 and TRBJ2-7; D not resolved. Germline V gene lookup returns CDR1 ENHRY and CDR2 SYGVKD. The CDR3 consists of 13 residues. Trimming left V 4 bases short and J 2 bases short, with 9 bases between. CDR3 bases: TGTGCCATCAGTGTTGGGTGGACCTACGAGCAGTACTTC. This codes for CAISVGWTYEQYF.

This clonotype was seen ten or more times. The CDR3 DNA reads as TGTGCCATCAGTGCCGCGGGGGGAAGCCACCCCTACGAGCAGTACTTC. This translates into CAISAAGGSHPYEQYF. The rearrangement joins TRBV10-3 to TRBJ2-7; 8 bases agree with TRBD2. The CDR3 runs to 16 residues. Germline CDR1 and CDR2: ENHRY and SYGVKD. V was pared by 4 bases and J by 2 bases, with 10 bases of the junction left unmatched.

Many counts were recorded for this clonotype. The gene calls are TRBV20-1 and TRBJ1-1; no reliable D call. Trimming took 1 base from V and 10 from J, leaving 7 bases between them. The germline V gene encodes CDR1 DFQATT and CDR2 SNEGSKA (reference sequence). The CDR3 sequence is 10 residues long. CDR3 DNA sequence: TGCAGTGCTAGAGCTAGGGTAGCTTTCTTT. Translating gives CSARARVAFF.

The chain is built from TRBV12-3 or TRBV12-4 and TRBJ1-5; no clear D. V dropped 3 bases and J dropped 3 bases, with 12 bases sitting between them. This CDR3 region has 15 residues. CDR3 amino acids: CASSFSGIPNQPQHF. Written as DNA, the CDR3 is TGTGCCAGCAGTTTTTCGGGGATTCCCAATCAGCCCCAGCATTTT.

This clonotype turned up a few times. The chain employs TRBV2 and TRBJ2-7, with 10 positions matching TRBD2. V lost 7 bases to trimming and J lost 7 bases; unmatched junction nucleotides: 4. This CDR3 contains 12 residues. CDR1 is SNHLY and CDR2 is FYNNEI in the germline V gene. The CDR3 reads CASMVAGGEQYF. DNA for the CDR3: TGTGCCAGCATGGTAGCGGGAGGAGAGCAGTACTTC.

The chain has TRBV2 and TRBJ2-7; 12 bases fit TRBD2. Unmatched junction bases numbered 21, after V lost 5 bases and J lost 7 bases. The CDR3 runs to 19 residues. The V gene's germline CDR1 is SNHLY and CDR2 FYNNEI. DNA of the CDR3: TGTGCCAGCAGTTTGGCCCGCGGACTAGCGGGGATCCTCCCTCAGGAGCAGTACTTC. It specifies CASSLARGLAGILPQEQYF.

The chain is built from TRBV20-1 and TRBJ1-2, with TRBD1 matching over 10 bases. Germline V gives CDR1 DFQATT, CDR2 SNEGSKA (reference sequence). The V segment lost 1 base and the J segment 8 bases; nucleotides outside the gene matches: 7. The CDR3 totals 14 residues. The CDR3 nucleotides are TGCAGTGCTAGAGCGGGACAGGGGTTGGGGGGCTACACCTTC. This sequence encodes CSARAGQGLGGYTF.

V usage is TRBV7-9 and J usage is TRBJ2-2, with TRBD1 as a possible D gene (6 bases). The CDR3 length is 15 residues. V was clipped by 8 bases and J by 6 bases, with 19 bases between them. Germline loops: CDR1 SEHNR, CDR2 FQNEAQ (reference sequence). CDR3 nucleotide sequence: TGTGCCAGCGAATTCGGACAGTCCCACGCCGGGGAGCTGTTTTTT. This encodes CASEFGQSHAGELFF. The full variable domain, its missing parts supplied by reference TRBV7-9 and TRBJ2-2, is DTGVSQNPRHKITKRGQNVTFRCDPISEHNRLYWYRQTLGQGPEFLTYFQNEAQLEKSRLLSDRFSAERPKGSFSTLEIQRTEQGDSAMYLCASEFGQSHAGELFFGEGSRLTVL.

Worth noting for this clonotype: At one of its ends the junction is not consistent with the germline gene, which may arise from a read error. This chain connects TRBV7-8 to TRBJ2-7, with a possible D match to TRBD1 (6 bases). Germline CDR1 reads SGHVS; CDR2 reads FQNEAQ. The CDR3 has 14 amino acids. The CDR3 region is CTSSFRDIPYEQYF. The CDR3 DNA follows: TGTACCAGCAGCTTCCGGGACATCCCCTACGAGCAGTACTTC. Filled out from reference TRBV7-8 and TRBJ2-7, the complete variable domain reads GAGVSQSPRYKVAKRGQDVALRCDPISGHVSLFWYQQALGQGPEFLTYFQNEAQLDKSGLPSDRFFAERPEGSVSTLKIQRTQQEDSAVYLCTSSFRDIPYEQYFGPGTRLTVT.

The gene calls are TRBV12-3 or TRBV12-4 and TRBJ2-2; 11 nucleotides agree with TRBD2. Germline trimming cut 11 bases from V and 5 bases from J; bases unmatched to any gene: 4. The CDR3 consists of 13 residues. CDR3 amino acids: CAPSGRKTGELFF. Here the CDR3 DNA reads TGTGCCCCTAGCGGGAGGAAAACCGGGGAGCTGTTTTTT.

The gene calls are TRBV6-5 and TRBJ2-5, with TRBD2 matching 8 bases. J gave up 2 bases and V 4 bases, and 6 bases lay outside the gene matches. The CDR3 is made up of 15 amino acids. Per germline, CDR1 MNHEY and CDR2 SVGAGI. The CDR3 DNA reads TGTGCCAGCAGTTGGGCGGGGGGCGAACAAGAGACCCAGTACTTC. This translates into CASSWAGGEQETQYF.